The present entry profiles one T cell receptor beta chain with its context. Allocation to cohorts depended on clinical history reported by the participants. The data were obtained in a study of blood T cell repertoires in COVID-19. Trimming at V came to 2 bases and at J to 3 bases, leaving 8 bases not matched to a gene. The CDR3 length is 17 residues. From germline, CDR1 is MNHEY and CDR2 SMNVEV (reference sequence). Sequenced by immunoSEQ multiplex PCR; TCRdb stores in-frame clones only, minus some. This repertoire shows roughly 180,000 clones, about 85% found once; its top ten account for around 6%.

The origin of this receptor is a woman aged 40-49 years with acute COVID-19. This chain connects TRBV27 to TRBJ1-5; TRBD1 matches 9 bases. The specimen was PBMCs or T cells enriched from blood (not recorded which). Written as DNA, the CDR3 is TGTGCCAGCAGTTTAGGTCCAGGACAGGGGTTCAATCAGCCCCAGCATTTT. This gives the protein CASSLGPGQGFNQPQHF.